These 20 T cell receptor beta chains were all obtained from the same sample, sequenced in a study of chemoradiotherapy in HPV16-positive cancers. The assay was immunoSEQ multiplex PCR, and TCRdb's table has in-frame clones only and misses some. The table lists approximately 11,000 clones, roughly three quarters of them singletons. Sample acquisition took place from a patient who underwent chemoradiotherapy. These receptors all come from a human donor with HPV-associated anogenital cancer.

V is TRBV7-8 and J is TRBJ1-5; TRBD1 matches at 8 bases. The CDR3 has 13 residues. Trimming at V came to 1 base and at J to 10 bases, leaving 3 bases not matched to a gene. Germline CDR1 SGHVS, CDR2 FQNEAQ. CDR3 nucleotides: TGTGCCAGCAGCTTAGGGACAGGGAATCCCCAGCATTTT. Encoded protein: CASSLGTGNPQHF.

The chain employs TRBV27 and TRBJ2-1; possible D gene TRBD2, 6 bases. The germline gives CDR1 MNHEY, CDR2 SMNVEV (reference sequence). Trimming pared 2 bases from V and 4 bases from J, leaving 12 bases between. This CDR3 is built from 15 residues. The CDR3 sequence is CASSLRRDSYNEQFF. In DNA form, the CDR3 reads TGTGCCAGCAGTTTACGTAGGGACTCTTACAATGAGCAGTTCTTC.

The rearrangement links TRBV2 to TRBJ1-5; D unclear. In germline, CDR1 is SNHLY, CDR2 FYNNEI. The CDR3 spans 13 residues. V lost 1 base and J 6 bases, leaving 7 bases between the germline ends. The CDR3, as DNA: TGTGCCAGCAGTGAAGTTCGGGGTCAGCCCCAGCATTTT. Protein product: CASSEVRGQPQHF.

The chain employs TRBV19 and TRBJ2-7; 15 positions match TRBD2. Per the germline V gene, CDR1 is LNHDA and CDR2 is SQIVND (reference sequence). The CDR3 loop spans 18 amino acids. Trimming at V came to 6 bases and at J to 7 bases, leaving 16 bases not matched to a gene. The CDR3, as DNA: TGTGCCAGTAGCCGAACCTTCGGACTAGCGGGGGGGCCTTGGGAGCAGTACTTC. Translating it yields CASSRTFGLAGGPWEQYF.

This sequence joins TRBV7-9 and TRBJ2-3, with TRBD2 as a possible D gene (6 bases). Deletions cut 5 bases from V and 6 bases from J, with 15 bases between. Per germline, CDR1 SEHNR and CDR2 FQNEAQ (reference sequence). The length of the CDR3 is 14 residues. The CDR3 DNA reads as TGTGCCAGCAGCCCCACGTTAGGAGGGGATACGCAGTATTTT. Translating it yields CASSPTLGGDTQYF.

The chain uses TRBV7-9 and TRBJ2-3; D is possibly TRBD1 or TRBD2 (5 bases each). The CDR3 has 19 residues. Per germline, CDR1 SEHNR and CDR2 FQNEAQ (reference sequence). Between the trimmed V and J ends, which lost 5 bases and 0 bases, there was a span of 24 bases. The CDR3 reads CASSPLLSSGRHSTDTQYF. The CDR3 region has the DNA TGTGCCAGCAGCCCCCTGCTGTCTTCAGGGAGACATAGCACAGATACGCAGTATTTT.

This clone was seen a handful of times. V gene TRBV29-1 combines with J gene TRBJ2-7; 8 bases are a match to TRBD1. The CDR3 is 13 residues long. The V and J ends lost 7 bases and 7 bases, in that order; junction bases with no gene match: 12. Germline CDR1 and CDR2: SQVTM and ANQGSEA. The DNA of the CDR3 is TGCAGCGCACCCAGGACAGGGACGGGGGAGCAGTACTTC. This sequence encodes CSAPRTGTGEQYF.

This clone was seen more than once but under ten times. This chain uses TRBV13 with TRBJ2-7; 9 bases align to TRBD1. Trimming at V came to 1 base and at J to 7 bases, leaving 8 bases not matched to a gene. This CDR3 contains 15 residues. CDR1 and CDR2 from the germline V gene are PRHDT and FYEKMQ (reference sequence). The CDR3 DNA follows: TGTGCCAGCAGCTTAGTAGGACAGGGGAAGTGGGAGCAGTACTTC. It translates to CASSLVGQGKWEQYF.

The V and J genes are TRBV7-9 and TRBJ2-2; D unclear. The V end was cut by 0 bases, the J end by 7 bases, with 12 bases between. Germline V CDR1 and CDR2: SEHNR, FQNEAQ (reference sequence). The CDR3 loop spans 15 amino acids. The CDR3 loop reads CASSLASWGNGELFF. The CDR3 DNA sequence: TGTGCCAGCAGCTTAGCATCGTGGGGTAACGGGGAGCTGTTTTTT. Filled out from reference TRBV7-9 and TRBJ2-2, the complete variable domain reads DTGVSQNPRHKITKRGQNVTFRCDPISEHNRLYWYRQTLGQGPEFLTYFQNEAQLEKSRLLSDRFSAERPKGSFSTLEIQRTEQGDSAMYLCASSLASWGNGELFFGEGSRLTVL.

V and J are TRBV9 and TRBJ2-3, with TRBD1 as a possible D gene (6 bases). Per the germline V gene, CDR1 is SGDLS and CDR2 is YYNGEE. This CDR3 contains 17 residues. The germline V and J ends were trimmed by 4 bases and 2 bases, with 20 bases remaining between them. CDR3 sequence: CASSPPRTAPTTDTQYF. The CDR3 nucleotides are TGTGCCAGCAGCCCTCCCCGGACAGCCCCTACCACAGATACGCAGTATTTT.

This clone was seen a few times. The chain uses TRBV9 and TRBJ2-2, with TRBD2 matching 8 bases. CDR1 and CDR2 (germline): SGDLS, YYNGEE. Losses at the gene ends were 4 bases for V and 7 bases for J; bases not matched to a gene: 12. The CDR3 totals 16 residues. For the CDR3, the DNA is TGTGCCAGCAGCCCTCTCGGGACTAGTTGGGGCGGGGAGCTGTTTTTT. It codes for CASSPLGTSWGGELFF.

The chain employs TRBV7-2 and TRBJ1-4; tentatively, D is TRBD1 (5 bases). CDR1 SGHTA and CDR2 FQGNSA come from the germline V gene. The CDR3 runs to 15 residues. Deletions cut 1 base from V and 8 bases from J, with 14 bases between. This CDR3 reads CASSLGGGGGEKLFF. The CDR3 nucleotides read TGTGCCAGCAGCTTAGGGGGGGGAGGCGGAGAAAAACTGTTTTTT.

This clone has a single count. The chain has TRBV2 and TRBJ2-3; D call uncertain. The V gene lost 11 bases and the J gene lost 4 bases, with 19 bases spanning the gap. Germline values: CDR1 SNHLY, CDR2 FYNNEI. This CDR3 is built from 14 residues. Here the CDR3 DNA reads TGTGCCGGCCATCTCGTGCGTTTTTCAGATACGCAGTATTTT. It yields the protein CAGHLVRFSDTQYF. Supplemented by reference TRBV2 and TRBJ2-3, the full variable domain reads EPEVTQTPSHQVTQMGQEVILRCVPISNHLYFYWYRQILGQKVEFLVSFYNNEISEKSEIFDDQFSVERPDGSNFTLKIRSTKLEDSAMYFCAGHLVRFSDTQYFGPGTRLTVL.

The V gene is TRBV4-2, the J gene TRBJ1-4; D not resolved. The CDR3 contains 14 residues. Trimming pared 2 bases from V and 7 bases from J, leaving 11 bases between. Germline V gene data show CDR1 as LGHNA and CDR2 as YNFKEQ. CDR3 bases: TGTGCCAGCAGCCAACATAGGGAGGCTGAAAAACTGTTTTTT. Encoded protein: CASSQHREAEKLFF.

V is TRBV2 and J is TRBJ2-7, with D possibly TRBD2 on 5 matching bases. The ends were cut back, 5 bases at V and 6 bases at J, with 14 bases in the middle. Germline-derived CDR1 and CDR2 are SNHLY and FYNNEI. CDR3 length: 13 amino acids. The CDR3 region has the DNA TGTGCCAGCAGTACCTTACGGGAAGGCGAGCAGTACTTC. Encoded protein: CASSTLREGEQYF. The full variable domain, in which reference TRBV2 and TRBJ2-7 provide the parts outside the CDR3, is EPEVTQTPSHQVTQMGQEVILRCVPISNHLYFYWYRQILGQKVEFLVSFYNNEISEKSEIFDDQFSVERPDGSNFTLKIRSTKLEDSAMYFCASSTLREGEQYFGPGTRLTVT.

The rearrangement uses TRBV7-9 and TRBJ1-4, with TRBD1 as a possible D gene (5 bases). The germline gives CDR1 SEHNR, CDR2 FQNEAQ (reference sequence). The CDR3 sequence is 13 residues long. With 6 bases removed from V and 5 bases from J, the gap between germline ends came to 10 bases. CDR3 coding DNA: TGTGCCAGCAGGGGGCGCGAGAATGAAAAACTGTTTTTT. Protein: CASRGRENEKLFF. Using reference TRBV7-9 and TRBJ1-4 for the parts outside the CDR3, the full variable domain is DTGVSQNPRHKITKRGQNVTFRCDPISEHNRLYWYRQTLGQGPEFLTYFQNEAQLEKSRLLSDRFSAERPKGSFSTLEIQRTEQGDSAMYLCASRGRENEKLFFGSGTQLSVL.

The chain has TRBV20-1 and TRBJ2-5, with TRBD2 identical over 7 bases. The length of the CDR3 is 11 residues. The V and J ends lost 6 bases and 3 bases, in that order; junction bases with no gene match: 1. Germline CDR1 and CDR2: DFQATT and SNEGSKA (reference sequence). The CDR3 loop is CSAGGEETQYF. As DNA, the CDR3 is TGCAGTGCGGGGGGGGAAGAGACCCAGTACTTC.

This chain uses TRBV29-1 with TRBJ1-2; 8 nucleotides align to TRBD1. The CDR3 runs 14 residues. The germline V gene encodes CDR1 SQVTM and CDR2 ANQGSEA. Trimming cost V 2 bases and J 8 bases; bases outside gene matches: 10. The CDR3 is CSVESGQGKWGYTF. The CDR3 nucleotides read TGCAGCGTTGAATCCGGACAGGGAAAGTGGGGCTACACCTTC.

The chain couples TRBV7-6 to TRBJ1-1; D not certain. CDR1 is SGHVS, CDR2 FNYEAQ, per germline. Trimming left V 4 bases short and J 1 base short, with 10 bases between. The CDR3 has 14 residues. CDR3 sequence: CASSSPRENTEAFF. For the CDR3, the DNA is TGTGCCAGCAGCTCACCCCGGGAGAACACTGAAGCTTTCTTT.

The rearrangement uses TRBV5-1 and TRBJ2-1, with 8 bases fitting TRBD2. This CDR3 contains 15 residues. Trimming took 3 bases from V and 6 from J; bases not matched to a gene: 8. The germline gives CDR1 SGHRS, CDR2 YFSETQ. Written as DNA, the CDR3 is TGCGCCAGCAGCTCAACCGGGGGGGGAAGCAATGAGCAGTTCTTC. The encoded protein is CASSSTGGGSNEQFF.